This entry is about one TCR beta chain. The target of this receptor is not known. Base qualities are missing; no much larger clone stands one base away. Per the germline V gene (reference sequence), SEHNR is the CDR1 and FQNEAQ is the CDR2. Trimming takes 3 bases from V and 8 bases from J, and the germline ends sit 8 bases apart. Spanning cysteine to phenylalanine, the CDR3 consists of 12 amino acids. This entry keeps only the CDR3 DNA: 36 bases, framed from base 1. Library creation used the immunoSEQ multiplex PCR assay. To provide template for TCR sequencing, every sample had RNA extracted and reverse transcribed into cDNA. SuperScript III was used to make first-strand cDNA, primed with a 2:1 mix of oligo-dT and random hexamers. A synthetic immune receptor repertoire was used to measure amplification bias, and any remaining bias was corrected computationally. On the study's bioinformatics: Raw reads were preprocessed to remove errors, and CDR3 was defined according to IMGT conventions as the region from the conserved cysteine to phenylalanine. To get clonality, Shannon entropy was normalized by log2 of the number of productive unique TCRs and the result was subtracted from 1. Whether scalp clones were CD4 or CD8 was inferred by matching scalp TCRbeta sequences against CD4 and CD8 repertoires sorted from blood. As stored in TCRdb, this immuneACCESS dataset retains in-frame rearrangements with V and J assigned. A fraction of the clones does not appear; measured against another copy, unresolved V genes explain less than half of the discrepancy, and the remainder lacks a known reason. V and J calls and clone size are given by that table; D and trimming were obtained from the DNA. This sample comprises about 110,000 clones, around 59% of them detected only once. Roughly 20% of the sample belongs to the ten largest clones.

This entry is derived from a study of CD8+ T cells in alopecia areata (dated by TCRdb to the late 2010s). At the level of the whole study: The study used high-throughput TCRbeta sequencing to examine T cell clonal expansion in alopecia areata, in both the C3H/HeJ mouse model and human patients. On the human side, TCRbeta sequencing was run on scalp tissue and on sorted CD4+ and CD8+ peripheral blood T cells from healthy controls and from alopecia areata patients with either patchy or totalis/universalis disease. Scalp clonality was compared among normal scalp (n=4), patchy alopecia areata scalp (n=8), and alopecia totalis/universalis scalp (n=8). RNA was obtained with the PAXgene miRNA kit for fixed scalp, the miRNeasy kit for PBMCs, and the RNeasy kit for mouse skin. Amplification of TCRbeta CDR3 regions was done by immunoSEQ multiplex PCR using 35 Vbeta forward primers and 13 Jbeta reverse primers.

After PBMCs were isolated by density centrifugation and stained for CD3, CD4 and CD8, a FACSAria was used to sort CD4+ and CD8+ T cells. Unaffected controls provided scalp biopsies and blood samples. The study at large found these results: Unlike mouse skin, which is dominated by gammadelta T cells, normal human skin has resident alphabeta T cells that are also sequenced, and this complicates analysis of the scalp TCR repertoire. Compared with normal scalp, lesional scalp had higher clonality and more expanded CD8+ clones, particularly in alopecia totalis/universalis, a pattern that suggests antigenic drive. Compared with mice, TCR sequences shared between patients were less clear, possibly partly because of HLA diversity across the patient population.

Recombination linked TRBV7-9 to TRBJ2-1, with no confidently assigned D gene. The sequence was obtained from a human donor in good health. The sequencing sample was made of CD8+ T cells sorted from blood. The CDR3 loop reads CASSFWVDEQFF. The nucleotide sequence reads as follows: TGTGCCAGCAGCTTCTGGGTCGATGAGCAGTTCTTC.